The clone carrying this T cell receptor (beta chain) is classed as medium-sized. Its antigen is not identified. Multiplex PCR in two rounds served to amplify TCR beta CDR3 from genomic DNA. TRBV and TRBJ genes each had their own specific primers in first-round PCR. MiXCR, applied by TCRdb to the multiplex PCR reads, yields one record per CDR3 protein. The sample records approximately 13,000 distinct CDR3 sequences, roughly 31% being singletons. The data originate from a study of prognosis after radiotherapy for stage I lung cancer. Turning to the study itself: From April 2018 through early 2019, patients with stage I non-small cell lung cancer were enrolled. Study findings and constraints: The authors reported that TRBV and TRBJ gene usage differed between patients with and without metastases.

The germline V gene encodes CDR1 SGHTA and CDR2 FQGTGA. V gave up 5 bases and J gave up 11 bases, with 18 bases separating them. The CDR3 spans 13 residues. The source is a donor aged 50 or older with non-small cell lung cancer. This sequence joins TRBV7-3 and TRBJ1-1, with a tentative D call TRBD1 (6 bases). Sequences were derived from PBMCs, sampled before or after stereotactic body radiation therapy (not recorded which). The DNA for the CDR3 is TGTGCCAGCAGCCCACGCTCGGGGGCGTCGGCTTTCTTT. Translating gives CASSPRSGASAFF.